This is a list of T cell receptor beta chains from one sample in a study of Ad26.COV2.S vaccination and SARS-CoV-2 variants. Generated by immunoSEQ multiplex PCR, the TCRdb table keeps only in-frame clones and is missing some. The sample includes fewer than 500,000 clones, about 90% seen only once; the top ten take under 4.5%. Sequencing used peripheral blood, obtained in a trial of Ad26.COV2.S vaccine versus placebo. Source of these receptors: a person aged 18-65 years who received the Ad26.COV2.S COVID-19 vaccine or a placebo. Both conserved end residues are part of each CDR3. A D gene is named only where the DNA matches it firmly. Clone sizes are given selectively: once, few, many, or a class where the clone is expanded.

j_call clone_size d_call v_call cdr3_nt cdr3_aa
TRBJ2-2 - - TRBV28 TGTGCCACCAAGCCCGCAGGGGCCGGGGAGCTGTTTTTT CATKPAGAGELFF
TRBJ2-3 - - TRBV7-2 TGTGCCAGCAGCTTCAGGGATGCTACGCAGTATTTT CASSFRDATQYF
TRBJ2-7 few - TRBV4-3 TGCGCCAGCAGCCAAGTGGGGCCAGGGAACATCTACGAGCAGTACTTC CASSQVGPGNIYEQYF
TRBJ2-5 - - TRBV5-6 TGTGCCAGCAGCTTGGTCAGGGGTGGGGAGACCCAGTACTTC CASSLVRGGETQYF
TRBJ2-3 - TRBD1 TRBV7-2 TGTGCCAGCAGCGCGGGACAGGGAGGCGCAGATACGCAGTATTTT CASSAGQGGADTQYF
TRBJ2-1 - TRBD1 TRBV5-4 TGTGCCAGCAGCGTCGACAGGGGGCGGTACAATGAGCAGTTCTTC CASSVDRGRYNEQFF
TRBJ2-1 once - TRBV5-1 TGCGCCAGCAGTCCAAATGCAGACCCGATCGATGAGCAGTTCTTC CASSPNADPIDEQFF
TRBJ1-2 - - TRBV5-1 TGCGCCAGCAGCTTGGAAAATTCGAGATATGGCTACACCTTC CASSLENSRYGYTF
TRBJ2-5 - - TRBV19 TGTGCCAGTAGTATCCCTTGGGACCCAGAGACCCAGTACTTC CASSIPWDPETQYF
TRBJ2-6 - - TRBV28 TGTGCCAGCAGTGTCCCCTCAGGTACTGGGGCCAACGTCCTGACTTTC CASSVPSGTGANVLTF
TRBJ1-4 - - TRBV15 TGTGCCACCAGCAGACGACGGACCGGGACAACTAATGAAAAACTGTTTTTT CATSRRRTGTTNEKLFF
TRBJ2-5 once TRBD1 TRBV27 TGTGCCAGCAGTCGCCCGGGACAGAAAGAGACCCAGTACTTC CASSRPGQKETQYF
TRBJ2-3 - - TRBV28 TGTGCCAGCAAGACCTCCGGCACAGATACGCAGTATTTT CASKTSGTDTQYF
TRBJ1-1 - - TRBV4-1 TGCGCCAGCAGCCTAACAGGGATAGTTTCGGACACTGAAGCTTTCTTT CASSLTGIVSDTEAFF
TRBJ1-5 - - TRBV11-3 TGTGCCAGCAGTTTCAGGGTGGGCAGTGAGCCTTATAGCAATCAGCCCCAGCATTTT CASSFRVGSEPYSNQPQHF
TRBJ2-6 - - TRBV19 TGTGCCAGTAGTAGGACAGTGCCCTCTGGGGCCAACGTCCTGACTTTC CASSRTVPSGANVLTF
TRBJ2-3 - TRBD1 TRBV4-1 TGCGCCAGCAGCCAAGGGACAGGGTCCGAAGATACGCAGTATTTT CASSQGTGSEDTQYF
TRBJ2-5 - - TRBV5-5 TGTGCCAGCAGTTCTGGCCCAGAAGAGACCCAGTACTTC CASSSGPEETQYF
TRBJ2-3 once - TRBV7-6 TGTGCCAGCAGCTTATACGGGAGCCCCACAGATACGCAGTATTTT CASSLYGSPTDTQYF
TRBJ2-7 - - TRBV18 TGTGCCAGCTCACCAGTTGGGAGAAACGAGCAGTACTTC CASSPVGRNEQYF
TRBJ2-3 - - TRBV20-1 TGCAGTGCTAGTTTTATATCCGGAGATACGCAGTATTTT CSASFISGDTQYF
TRBJ2-7 once - TRBV20-1 TGCAGTGCTAGAGGATCGAAGCCGCGGTACTTC CSARGSKPRYF
TRBJ2-1 - TRBD2 TRBV5-1 TGCGCCAGCAGCACGAGCGGGATCTCCTACAATGAGCAGTTCTTC CASSTSGISYNEQFF
TRBJ1-1 - - TRBV6-5 TGTGCCAGCGGATATCGGTCTGAAGCTTTCTTT CASGYRSEAFF
TRBJ1-2 - - TRBV29-1 TGCAGCGTTGAAGATAGAGAGGGTTACACCTTC CSVEDREGYTF
TRBJ2-1 - - TRBV7-8 TGTGCCAGCAGCTTAGGTTATCAGAGTCCCGACAATGAGCAGTTCTTC CASSLGYQSPDNEQFF
TRBJ1-3 - - TRBV21-1 TGTGCCAGCAGCACGTACACCTTCGTCTCTGGAAACACCATATATTTT CASSTYTFVSGNTIYF
TRBJ2-7 - - TRBV11-2 TGTGCCAGCAGCACCCGGCAGGGTTACGAGCAGTACTTC CASSTRQGYEQYF
TRBJ2-3 - - TRBV9 TGTGCCAGCAGCGTAGTAGGAGATACGCAGTATTTT CASSVVGDTQYF
TRBJ2-3 - - TRBV28 TGTGCCAGCAGTCCACCGGCCCGGCGGGCTAGCACAGATACGCAGTATTTT CASSPPARRASTDTQYF
TRBJ2-1 - TRBD2 TRBV29-1 TGCAGCGCTGGACCCTTTATACTAGCGGGAGGGAGCAATGAGCAGTTCTTC CSAGPFILAGGSNEQFF
TRBJ1-4 - TRBD1 TRBV2 TGTGCCAGCAGTGTATACAGGGGCTGGCAGGAAAAACTGTTTTTT CASSVYRGWQEKLFF
TRBJ2-5 few TRBD2 TRBV9 TGTGCCAGCAGCGTAGCTAGCGGGATCGGCACGGAGACCCAGTACTTC CASSVASGIGTETQYF
TRBJ1-1 - - TRBV10-3 TGTGCCGGGAGGGAGGGTTTGAACACTGAAGCTTTCTTT CAGREGLNTEAFF
TRBJ2-7 - - TRBV4-2 TGTGCCAGCAGCCAAAGAAGAGCGTACGAGCAGTACTTC CASSQRRAYEQYF
TRBJ1-1 - - TRBV28 TGTGCCAGCAGTACAGGGAGGGGAACTGAAGCTTTCTTT CASSTGRGTEAFF